The source of this T cell receptor (beta chain) is a study of blood T cell repertoires in COVID-19. Study at large: Samples representing acute and convalescent COVID-19 were sourced from the United States, Italy and Spain. T cells, B-cell-depleted T cells, or PBMCs provided the cDNA or gDNA that served as material.

With 10 bases removed from V and 3 bases from J, the gap between germline ends came to 10 bases. The CDR3 contains 12 residues. Germline CDR1 reads MNHNY; CDR2 reads SVGAGI (reference sequence). Per the original data handling: The authors estimated nucleated cell counts from reference gene primer amplification. Clones were sequenced by immunoSEQ multiplex PCR, and TCRdb holds only the in-frame ones, with some missing. The DNA gave D and trimming, while V, J and clone size come from that table. This sample has around 620,000 clones, with 70% to 90% found just once. This clone was seen only once. This chain links TRBV6-6 with TRBJ2-1, with D possibly matching TRBD1 (6 bases). Material: peripheral blood. The receptor was derived from a woman younger than 30 with acute or convalescent COVID-19. For the CDR3, the DNA is TGTGCCACCGAGGGGGTCTACAATGAGCAGTTCTTC. Its protein is CATEGVYNEQFF.